The subject of this entry is one T cell receptor (beta chain). The antigen remains unidentified. The entry originates in a study of T cell responses to AZD1222 COVID-19 vaccine. Notes on the study in general: Elevations in Spike-specific TCR breadth and depth followed administration of two AZD1222 doses. Clonal diversity was possibly underestimated, and the donors were mostly white British, with more females.

Data came from immunoSEQ multiplex PCR; TCRdb stores just in-frame clones and leaves some out. This sample has some 130,000 clones, with roughly 93% found just once. Trimming took off 2 bases at V and 7 bases at J, with 11 bases between the two ends. The CDR3 spans 13 residues. The germline V gene encodes CDR1 SQVTM and CDR2 ANQGSEA. The TCR originated in an adult who received the AZD1222 COVID-19 vaccine. The specimen was peripheral blood, collected 28 days after the second AZD1222 dose. The V gene is TRBV29-1, the J gene TRBJ1-4, with D possibly TRBD1 on 6 matching bases. CDR3 sequence (DNA): TGCAGCGTTGAAAGTACAGGGAGTGAAAAACTGTTTTTT. Translation: CSVESTGSEKLFF.